The entry below gives a single T cell receptor (beta chain) sequence along with its context. The sample originates from a study of blood T cell repertoires in COVID-19. This table comes from immunoSEQ multiplex PCR, and its TCRdb copy is limited to in-frame clones, with some not included. The table lists about 120,000 clones, 82% of them singletons. Trimming cost V 6 bases and J 1 base, with 16 bases left between them. The CDR3 is made up of 15 amino acids. Germline V gene data show CDR1 as MNHNS and CDR2 as SASEGT. The sample taken for sequencing was peripheral blood. The TCR comes from a man between 65 and 85 years old with acute or convalescent COVID-19. This chain uses TRBV6-1 with TRBJ2-7; perhaps TRBD1 as D (6 bases). The chain's CDR3 is CASRQARDKSYEQYF. DNA for the CDR3: TGTGCCAGCAGGCAGGCCCGGGACAAGTCCTACGAGCAGTACTTC.